Below are 11 T cell receptor beta chains sequenced from a single sample in a study of T cells in localized non-small cell lung cancer. Some clones are missing from TCRdb's copy, which holds only in-frame ones; the method was immunoSEQ multiplex PCR. The table lists fewer than 45,000 clones, about 88% of them singletons, with more than 2% in the top ten. Here the sequenced sample was peripheral blood, taken before any cancer treatment. Receptors were obtained from a female donor at least 60 years old with stage I squamous cell lung carcinoma.

The chain joins TRBV11-2 to TRBJ2-1, with TRBD1 identical over 7 bases. The CDR3 has 14 amino acids. Germline V gene lookup returns CDR1 SGHAT and CDR2 FQNNGV. J was trimmed by 4 bases and V by 5 bases; bases with no gene match: 5. CDR3 nucleotides: TGTGCCAGCAGCCCCCAGGGGGTTTACAATGAGCAGTTCTTC. Translated: CASSPQGVYNEQFF.

This clone showed up just once. This rearrangement joins TRBV7-9 to TRBJ2-1; 11 bases fit TRBD2. J lost 5 bases, V lost 6 bases, and 6 bases had no gene match. The CDR3 spans 15 residues. Germline V CDR1 and CDR2: SEHNR, FQNEAQ (reference sequence). The CDR3 sequence is CASRRVAGGHNEQFF. CDR3 DNA: TGTGCCAGCAGACGAGTAGCGGGAGGGCACAATGAGCAGTTCTTC. The whole variable domain, remainder taken from reference TRBV7-9 and TRBJ2-1, is DTGVSQNPRHKITKRGQNVTFRCDPISEHNRLYWYRQTLGQGPEFLTYFQNEAQLEKSRLLSDRFSAERPKGSFSTLEIQRTEQGDSAMYLCASRRVAGGHNEQFFGPGTRLTVL.

The chain carries TRBV4-1 and TRBJ2-7; D is unresolved. Germline values: CDR1 MGHRA, CDR2 YSYEKL. V lost 0 bases, J lost 5 bases, and 14 bases lay in between. The CDR3 covers 15 residues. CDR3 loop: CASSQDQTPNDEQYF. Here the CDR3 DNA reads TGCGCCAGCAGCCAAGACCAGACTCCCAACGACGAGCAGTACTTC.

The genes are TRBV2 and TRBJ1-3; perhaps TRBD1 as D (6 bases). Germline-derived CDR1 and CDR2 are SNHLY and FYNNEI. This CDR3 contains 17 residues. The V end lost 6 bases, the J end lost 0 bases, and 18 bases lay between the germline ends. Here the CDR3 DNA reads TGTGCCAGCAGCTTATTGGACAGTCTCGCCTCTGGAAACACCATATATTTT. Amino acids: CASSLLDSLASGNTIYF.

The count of this clone is one. The chain has TRBV9 and TRBJ1-3; the D gene is possibly TRBD1 (6 bases). Trimming removed 3 bases from V and 0 bases from J, with 10 bases in between. The CDR3 consists of 15 residues. The germline gives CDR1 SGDLS, CDR2 YYNGEE. This chain's CDR3 is CASSEGGFSGNTIYF. The CDR3 DNA reads TGTGCCAGCAGCGAGGGGGGTTTCTCTGGAAACACCATATATTTT.

This clone is a singleton in its sample. V is TRBV7-2 and J is TRBJ2-5; no clear D gene. The CDR3 has 12 amino acids. Trimming removed 1 base at V and 4 bases at J, with 4 bases between. Looked up from germline, CDR1 is SGHTA and CDR2 is FQGNSA. For the CDR3, the DNA is TGTGCCAGCAGCTTAGGGTTAGAGACCCAGTACTTC. It encodes CASSLGLETQYF.

This rearrangement joins TRBV14 to TRBJ1-2; no reliable D call. This CDR3 is 13 amino acids long. Germline V CDR1 and CDR2: SGHDN, FVKESK. The ends were cut back, 1 base at V and 2 bases at J, with 5 bases in the middle. For the CDR3, the DNA is TGTGCCAGCAGCCAAGTGGTCAACTATGGCTACACCTTC. Its translation is CASSQVVNYGYTF.

This clone was picked up a small number of times. This chain links TRBV5-4 with TRBJ1-1; D gene uncertain. The CDR3 length is 13 residues. The germline gives CDR1 SGHNT, CDR2 YYREEE (reference sequence). Trimming took 0 bases from V and 3 from J, leaving 6 bases between them. CDR3: CASSLDRHTEAFF. The DNA of the CDR3 is TGTGCCAGCAGCTTGGATCGGCACACTGAAGCTTTCTTT.

The chain is built from TRBV6-6 and TRBJ1-1; no clear D gene. The CDR3 contains 11 residues. Germline CDR1 is MNHNY and CDR2 is SVGAGI (reference sequence). V gave up 6 bases and J gave up 7 bases, with 9 bases separating them. CDR3: CASSQTVEAFF. The CDR3 DNA is TGTGCCAGCAGCCAAACAGTTGAAGCTTTCTTT.

The V and J genes are TRBV5-1 and TRBJ2-7; no firm D call. In germline, CDR1 is SGHRS, CDR2 YFSETQ. The CDR3 extends over 14 amino acids. V lost 0 bases and J 6 bases, leaving 13 bases between the germline ends. The CDR3 DNA sequence: TGCGCCAGCAGCTTGGTCCAGGCTGGGTCCGAGCAGTACTTC. Amino acid sequence: CASSLVQAGSEQYF.

The gene calls are TRBV27 and TRBJ1-1; 8 bases match TRBD1. This CDR3 has 14 residues. The junction had 6 bases not matched to a gene; V was cut back by 5 bases and J by 4 bases. Germline CDR1 and CDR2: MNHEY and SMNVEV (reference sequence). The CDR3 region has the DNA TGTGCCAGCAGTCTCCGACAGGGGCTCACTGAAGCTTTCTTT. It encodes CASSLRQGLTEAFF.